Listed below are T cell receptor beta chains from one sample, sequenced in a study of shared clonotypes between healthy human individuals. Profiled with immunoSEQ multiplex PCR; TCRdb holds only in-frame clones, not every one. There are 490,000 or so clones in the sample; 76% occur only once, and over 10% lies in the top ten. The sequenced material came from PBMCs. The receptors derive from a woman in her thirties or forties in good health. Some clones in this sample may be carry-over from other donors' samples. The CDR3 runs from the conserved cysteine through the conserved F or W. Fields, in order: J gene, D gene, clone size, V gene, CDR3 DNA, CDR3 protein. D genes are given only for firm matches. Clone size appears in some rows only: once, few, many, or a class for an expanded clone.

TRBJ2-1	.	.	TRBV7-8	TGTGCCAGCAGCTCAGCTAGACCGGAGCAGTTCTTC	CASSSARPEQFF
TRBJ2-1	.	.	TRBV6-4	TGTGCCAGCAGTGCCGACTATTCGGGTGGGGAGCAGTTCTTC	CASSADYSGGEQFF
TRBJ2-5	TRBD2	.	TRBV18	TGTGCCAGCTCACCCGAATTAGCGGGAGTGTACCAAGAGACCCAGTACTTC	CASSPELAGVYQETQYF
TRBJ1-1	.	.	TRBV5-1	TGCGCCAGCAGCCGGGACACATCCACTGAAGCTTTCTTT	CASSRDTSTEAFF
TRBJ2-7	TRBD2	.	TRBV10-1	TGCGCCAGCAGCCGCGGGACTAGCAGCTACGAGCAGTACTTC	CASSRGTSSYEQYF
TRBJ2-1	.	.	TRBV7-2	TGTGCCAGCAGCTACACCCTCTCTTCCTACAATGAGCAGTTCTTC	CASSYTLSSYNEQFF
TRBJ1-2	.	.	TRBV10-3	TGTGCCATCAGTGAAAGTGAGGGCCGAACCTATGGCTACACCTTC	CAISESEGRTYGYTF
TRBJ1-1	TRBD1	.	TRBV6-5	TGTGCCAGCAGTGACAGGGGAGAGAACACTGAAGCTTTCTTT	CASSDRGENTEAFF
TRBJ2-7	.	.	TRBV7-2	TGTGCCAGCAGCCGACGGGCCAACTACGAGCAGTACTTC	CASSRRANYEQYF
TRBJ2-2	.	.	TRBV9	TGTGCCAGCAGCGTAGCTGAGGGCGGGGAGCTGTTTTTT	CASSVAEGGELFF
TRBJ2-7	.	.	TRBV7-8	TGTGCCAGCAGACCGCTACTCAGGACCTACGAGCAGTACTTC	CASRPLLRTYEQYF
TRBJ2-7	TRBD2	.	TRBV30	TGTGCCTGTAAAAGCGGGAGTTGGGAGCAGTACTTC	CACKSGSWEQYF
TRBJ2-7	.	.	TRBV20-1	TGCAGTGCTAGTAAGAGCTACGAGCAGTACTTC	CSASKSYEQYF
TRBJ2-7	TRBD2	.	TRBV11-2	TGTGCCAGCAGCCCCAGACTAGCGGGAGAAGAGCAGTACTTC	CASSPRLAGEEQYF
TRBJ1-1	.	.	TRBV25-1	TGTGCCAGCAGTGGGGCAAACACTGAAGCTTTCTTT	CASSGANTEAFF
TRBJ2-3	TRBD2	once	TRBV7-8	TGTGCCAGCAGCCCTAGCGGGGAGGTACCAGATACGCAGTATTTT	CASSPSGEVPDTQYF
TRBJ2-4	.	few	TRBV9	TGTGCCAGCAGCGTAGGGCGGGGTGGCATTCAGTACTTC	CASSVGRGGIQYF
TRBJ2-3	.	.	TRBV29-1	TGCAGCGTTGAAACAGGCACAAATACGCAGTATTTT	CSVETGTNTQYF
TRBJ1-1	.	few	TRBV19	TGTGCCAGTGGGACACCGGGGATCAACACTGAAGCTTTCTTT	CASGTPGINTEAFF
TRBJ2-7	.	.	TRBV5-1	TGCGCCAGCAGCTCGGACAGCGTGGGGGACGAGCAGTACTTC	CASSSDSVGDEQYF
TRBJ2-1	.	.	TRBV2	TGTGCCAGCTTGGATGAGCAGTTCTTC	CASLDEQFF
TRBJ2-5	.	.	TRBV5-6	TGTGCCAGCAGCCCCCGACAGGTTTGGGGCAAAAGCGAGACCCAGTACTTC	CASSPRQVWGKSETQYF
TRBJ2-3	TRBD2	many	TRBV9	TGTGCCAGCAGCCCGGGAAGACTAGCGGGAGTTACAGATACGCAGTATTTT	CASSPGRLAGVTDTQYF
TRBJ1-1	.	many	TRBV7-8	TGTGCCAGCAGCCCCGTTGGGATCGGGACTGAAGCTTTCTTT	CASSPVGIGTEAFF
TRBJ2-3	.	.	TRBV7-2	TGTGCCAGCAGCTTAGTCGCAGATACGCAGTATTTT	CASSLVADTQYF
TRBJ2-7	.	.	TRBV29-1	TGCAGCGCCGATGGGGGCAACTCCTACGAGCAGTACTTC	CSADGGNSYEQYF
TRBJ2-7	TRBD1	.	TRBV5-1	TGCGCCAGCAGCCCGGGACAGGTTTTAGAGCAGTACTTC	CASSPGQVLEQYF
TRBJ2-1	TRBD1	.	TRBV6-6	TGTGCCAGCAGTTATGGACAGGGTGGGAACAATGAGCAGTTCTTC	CASSYGQGGNNEQFF
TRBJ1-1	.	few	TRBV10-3	TGTGCCATCAGTGAGTCTCCCGGCGCGGACACTGAAGCTTTCTTT	CAISESPGADTEAFF
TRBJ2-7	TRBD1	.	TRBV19	TGTGCCAGTAGCACAGGGGGCCCAAAGCAGTACTTC	CASSTGGPKQYF
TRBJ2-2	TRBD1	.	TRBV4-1	TGCGCCAGCAGCCGGGACCGGGACAGGCACACCGGGGAGCTGTTTTTT	CASSRDRDRHTGELFF
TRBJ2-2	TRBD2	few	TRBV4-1	TGCGCCAGCAGCCCAGTGCTAGCGGGGGTGAACACCGGGGAGCTGTTTTTT	CASSPVLAGVNTGELFF
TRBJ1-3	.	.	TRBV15	TGTGCCACCAGCAGAGATCAGGCGAACTCTGGAAACACCATATATTTT	CATSRDQANSGNTIYF
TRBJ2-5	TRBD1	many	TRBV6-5	TGTGCCAGCAGTCCCGGGACAGGGGTCGAGACCCAGTACTTC	CASSPGTGVETQYF
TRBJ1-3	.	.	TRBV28	TGTGCCAGCAGCCTACCTCTTCCCAGATACACCATATATTTT	CASSLPLPRYTIYF
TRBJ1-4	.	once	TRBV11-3	TGTGCCAGCACCCTGAATGAGACACCTGGAAAGGGTAATGAAAAACTGTTTTTT	CASTLNETPGKGNEKLFF
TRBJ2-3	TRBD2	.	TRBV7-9	TGTGCCAGCAGCTTAGGGACTAGCGGGAGAACGGATACGCAGTATTTT	CASSLGTSGRTDTQYF
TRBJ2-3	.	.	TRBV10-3	TGTGCCATCAGTGAGTCGAGTGGTAGCACAGATACGCAGTATTTT	CAISESSGSTDTQYF
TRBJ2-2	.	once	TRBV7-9	TGTGCCAGCAGCTCGGGACTCCGAAACACCGGGGAGCTGTTTTTT	CASSSGLRNTGELFF
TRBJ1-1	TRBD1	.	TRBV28	TGTGCCAGCAGTTTCCCGACAGGGGCGGGCACTGAAGCTTTCTTT	CASSFPTGAGTEAFF
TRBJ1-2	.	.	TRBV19	TGTGCCAGTAGTAAAAGAGCGGATGGCTACACCTTC	CASSKRADGYTF
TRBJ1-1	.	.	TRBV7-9	TGTGCCAGCAGCGGAGACATGATCGGGGGAGTCACTGAAGCTTTCTTT	CASSGDMIGGVTEAFF
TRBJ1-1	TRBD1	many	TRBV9	TGTGCCAGCAGCCAGACAGGGGGGAACACTGAAGCTTTCTTT	CASSQTGGNTEAFF
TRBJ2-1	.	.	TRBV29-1	TGCAGCGGATCGGAGCAGTACAATGAGCAGTTCTTC	CSGSEQYNEQFF
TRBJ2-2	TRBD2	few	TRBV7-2	TGTGCCAGCAGCGAGACTAGCGGAGGGGAAGGGGAGCTGTTTTTT	CASSETSGGEGELFF
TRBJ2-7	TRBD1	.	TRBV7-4	TGTGCCAGCAGCAGCTGGACAGGGCCTAGTGTAGCGGACCATCGAGACGAGCAGTACTTC	CASSSWTGPSVADHRDEQYF
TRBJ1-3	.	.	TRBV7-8	TGTGCCAGCAGCTTAGGGGCTTCCGGAAACACCATATATTTT	CASSLGASGNTIYF
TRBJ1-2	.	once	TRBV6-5	TGTGCCAGCAGTGCCGACGGGAACTATGGCTACACCTTC	CASSADGNYGYTF
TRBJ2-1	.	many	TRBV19	TGTGCCAGTAGTATCCCTAGCGACCACAATGAGCAGTTCTTC	CASSIPSDHNEQFF
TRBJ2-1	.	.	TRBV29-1	TGCAGCGTTGAGAGGGGCGACAGGCTCAATGAGCAGTTCTTC	CSVERGDRLNEQFF
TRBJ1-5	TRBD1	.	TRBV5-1	TGCGCCAGCAGTGTCACAGGGGGGCATCAGCCCCAGCATTTT	CASSVTGGHQPQHF
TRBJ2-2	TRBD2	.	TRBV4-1	TGCGCCAGCAGCCATAGACTAGCGCTACGGCTCAACACCGGGGAGCTGTTTTTT	CASSHRLALRLNTGELFF
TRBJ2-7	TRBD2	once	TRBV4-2	TGTGCCAGCAGCCCGGGACTAGCGGGAAACGAGCAGTACTTC	CASSPGLAGNEQYF
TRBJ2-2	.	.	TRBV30	TGTGCCTGGAGAGGAGGGGGCCACACCGGGGAGCTGTTTTTT	CAWRGGGHTGELFF